These T cell receptor beta chains were read from a single sample in a study of cytomegalovirus exposure and HLA in healthy donors. Sequenced by immunoSEQ multiplex PCR; TCRdb stores in-frame clones only, minus some. The sample contains 100,000 to 120,000 clones, over 70% of which appear only once. The sequencing input was PBMCs. The receptors originated from a male donor in good health and CMV-seronegative. Each CDR3 is given with its conserved first and last residue. The D gene is left open where the match is weak. A clone size is listed for some rows: how often the clone was seen (once, few, many), or a class if it is expanded.

v_call,d_call,j_call,clone_size,cdr3_aa,cdr3_nt
TRBV28,TRBD2,TRBJ2-3,few,CASGGESTDTQYF,TGTGCCAGCGGGGGGGAAAGCACAGATACGCAGTATTTT
TRBV29-1,TRBD2,TRBJ2-7,once,CSVVGAAGAVMYEQYF,TGCAGCGTTGTAGGGGCAGCGGGAGCCGTCATGTACGAGCAGTACTTC
TRBV19,TRBD2,TRBJ2-2,-,CASRTSGRAGLEDTGELFF,TGTGCCAGTCGGACTAGCGGGAGGGCTGGATTGGAGGACACCGGGGAGCTGTTTTTT
TRBV5-1,-,TRBJ1-6,-,CASSPGGWDSPLHF,TGCGCCAGCAGCCCGGGGGGATGGGATTCACCCCTCCACTTT
TRBV7-9,-,TRBJ1-1,once,CASSSPRVLPSTEAFF,TGTGCCAGCAGCTCGCCAAGAGTTCTTCCGTCCACTGAAGCTTTCTTT
TRBV19,TRBD2,TRBJ2-7,few,CASSIASGTLGPAEQYF,TGTGCCAGTAGTATAGCAAGCGGGACTCTAGGGCCAGCCGAGCAGTACTTC
TRBV7-9,TRBD1,TRBJ1-5,-,CASSSTGGNQPQHF,TGTGCCAGCAGCTCGACAGGGGGGAATCAGCCCCAGCATTTT
TRBV11-2,TRBD1,TRBJ2-2,-,CASSLGPGQGHTGELFF,TGTGCCAGCAGCTTGGGACCTGGACAGGGACACACCGGGGAGCTGTTTTTT
TRBV5-1,TRBD1,TRBJ2-7,-,CASSSTGGGSGVPYEQYF,TGCGCCAGCAGCTCGACAGGGGGTGGGTCGGGGGTCCCCTACGAGCAGTACTTC
TRBV21-1,-,TRBJ2-1,-,CASSKISRAGGREQFF,TGTGCCAGCAGCAAAATCTCGAGAGCGGGAGGGCGTGAGCAGTTCTTC
TRBV7-7,TRBD1,TRBJ1-1,-,CASSLEGPGGVFEDTEAFF,TGTGCTAGCAGCTTAGAAGGGCCAGGGGGCGTGTTTGAGGACACTGAAGCTTTCTTT
TRBV11-2,-,TRBJ2-3,-,CASSLARGNTDTQYF,TGTGCCAGCAGCTTAGCAAGGGGGAACACAGATACGCAGTATTTT
TRBV7-6,TRBD2,TRBJ2-3,once,CASSFGLAGGTDTQYF,TGTGCCAGCAGCTTTGGACTAGCGGGAGGGACAGATACGCAGTATTTT